The source of this TCR beta chain is a study of cytomegalovirus exposure and HLA in healthy donors. The PCR was carried out with 60 Vbeta primers and 13 Jbeta primers. Method: immunoSEQ multiplex PCR; TCRdb's copy keeps in-frame clones and lacks some. Recorded for this sample: 110,000 to 150,000 clones. Study observations and caveats: Highly shared sequence variants in one cluster were likely a sequencing artifact. V- and J-gene trimming of TCR beta was linked (in a later analysis) to a missense DCLRE1C variant. When presence/absence was analysed, sequencing depth was taken to be roughly uniform across donors. Several of the most significant clusters appeared, in a later analysis, to be linked to common viral pathogens.

About this clone itself: What it binds is not known.

CDR1 SGHNT and CDR2 YYREEE come from the germline V gene (reference sequence). This CDR3 has 16 residues. Germline trimming cut 4 bases from V and 4 bases from J; bases unmatched to any gene: 8. The material sequenced was PBMCs. This clonotype originated in a male donor in good health and CMV-seronegative. The V call is TRBV5-4, the J call TRBJ2-3; 11 bases agree with TRBD2. The CDR3 sequence is CASSLALAGGPDTQYF. As DNA, the CDR3 is TGTGCCAGCAGCCTAGCGCTAGCGGGGGGCCCAGATACGCAGTATTTT.